This passage covers 15 T cell receptor beta chains from one sample sequenced in a study of blood T cell repertoires in COVID-19. The repertoire was sequenced with immunoSEQ multiplex PCR; TCRdb's copy has only in-frame clones and lacks some. The repertoire has roughly 130,000 clones, approximately 83% of them found once; the top ten carry about a sixth. The sample was peripheral blood. The receptor set was obtained from a woman aged 50 to 60 with acute or convalescent COVID-19.

V gene TRBV6-5 combines with J gene TRBJ1-4, with D possibly matching TRBD1 (5 bases). V lost 0 bases and J 8 bases, leaving 13 bases between the germline ends. The CDR3 totals 15 residues. Looked up from germline, CDR1 is MNHEY and CDR2 is SVGAGI. The chain's CDR3 is CASSYSTQGGEKLFF. The CDR3 nucleotides are TGTGCCAGCAGTTACTCGACGCAGGGTGGGGAAAAACTGTTTTTT.

V is TRBV19 and J is TRBJ1-5, with a possible D match to TRBD1 (5 bases). This CDR3 contains 16 residues. V shed 5 bases and J shed 4 bases, with 18 bases lying between them. Looked up from germline, CDR1 is LNHDA and CDR2 is SQIVND (reference sequence). CDR3 DNA: TGTGCCAGTAGTGCTCGGACGTGGGGCCTAAATCAGCCCCAGCATTTT. Its translation is CASSARTWGLNQPQHF.

The chain joins TRBV15 to TRBJ2-1, with 9 bases identical to TRBD1. V gave up 0 bases and J gave up 8 bases; unmatched junction bases: 5. CDR1 LNHNV and CDR2 YYDKDF come from the germline V gene (reference sequence). This CDR3 contains 15 residues. The CDR3, as DNA: TGTGCCACCAGCAGAGAACTCCGGGACAGGGATGAGCAGTTCTTC. It yields the protein CATSRELRDRDEQFF.

The chain carries TRBV29-1 and TRBJ1-2, with no clear D. This CDR3 is built from 10 residues. Trimming stripped 7 bases from V and 14 bases from J, with 17 bases between. Germline CDR1 is SQVTM and CDR2 is ANQGSEA. The CDR3 DNA sequence: TGCAGCGGGGCTACTAGGTTGCCGACCTTC. It codes for CSGATRLPTF.

This clone was found a few times. This rearrangement joins TRBV7-2 to TRBJ1-6; weak D call: TRBD1 (5 bases). Trimming left V 5 bases short and J 9 bases short, with 17 bases between. This CDR3 contains 15 residues. Germline V lookup: CDR1 SGHTA, CDR2 FQGNSA. CDR3 in amino acids: CASSESQGRGSPLHF. CDR3 DNA sequence: TGTGCCAGCAGCGAAAGTCAGGGTAGGGGTTCACCCCTCCACTTT.

The CDR3 sequence: CASSLGLAREQFF. Here the CDR3 DNA reads TGTGCCAGCAGCTTAGGACTAGCAAGGGAGCAGTTCTTC. This sequence joins TRBV7-2 and TRBJ2-1; 7 bases map to TRBD2. Germline CDR1 is SGHTA and CDR2 is FQGNSA. V was pared by 1 base and J by 10 bases, with 4 bases of the junction left unmatched. This CDR3 is built from 13 residues.

The chain uses TRBV5-1 and TRBJ2-3; 7 bases are shared with TRBD1. There are 15 residues in the CDR3. V dropped 4 bases and J dropped 0; count of bases not matched to a gene: 5. Germline V gives CDR1 SGHRS, CDR2 YFSETQ. The CDR3 spells CASSPPTGSTDTQYF. CDR3 in DNA: TGCGCCAGCAGCCCCCCGACAGGGAGCACAGATACGCAGTATTTT.

This clone was recorded many times. V is TRBV5-6 and J is TRBJ1-2, with TRBD1 matching 9 bases. Germline V CDR1 and CDR2: SGHDT, YYEEEE. V lost 0 bases to trimming and J lost 7 bases; unmatched junction nucleotides: 10. The CDR3 consists of 16 residues. The CDR3 sequence: CASSLEGQGRLGGYTF. CDR3 nucleotides: TGTGCCAGCAGCTTGGAAGGACAGGGGCGCTTGGGTGGCTACACCTTC.

The CDR3 reads CASSSRTGSNTEAFF. In nucleotides, the CDR3 is TGTGCCAGCAGCTCGAGGACAGGGAGTAACACTGAAGCTTTCTTT. This rearrangement joins TRBV5-5 to TRBJ1-1; 8 bases agree with TRBD1. The J segment lost 2 bases and the V segment lost 3 bases, leaving 6 bases of the junction unmatched. The CDR3 spans 15 residues. Germline V gives CDR1 SGHKS, CDR2 YYEKEE (reference sequence).

The rearrangement joins TRBV5-5 to TRBJ1-4; D might be TRBD1 (5 bases). V shed 4 bases and J shed 8 bases, with 15 bases lying between them. CDR1 SGHKS and CDR2 YYEKEE come from the germline V gene (reference sequence). The length of the CDR3 is 14 residues. CDR3: CASSLGTLREKLFF. The CDR3 DNA sequence: TGTGCCAGCAGCCTCGGGACTCTGCGGGAAAAACTGTTTTTT.

The table lists this clone with a few counts. The chain employs TRBV30 and TRBJ1-2; the D gene is possibly TRBD1 (6 bases). The CDR3 sequence is 15 residues long. Trimming left V 0 bases short and J 8 bases short, with 19 bases between. The V gene's germline CDR1 is GTSNPN and CDR2 SVGIG (reference sequence). CDR3 DNA: TGTGCCTGGAGTGTAAAAGCGGGGGGCGCGCGGGGCTACACCTTC. It encodes CAWSVKAGGARGYTF.

The count of this clone is one. DNA of the CDR3: TGCGCCAGCAGCTTGGCGGGGGACAGCCCCTATGGCTACACCTTC. Translation: CASSLAGDSPYGYTF. The chain links TRBV5-1 to TRBJ1-2, with 7 bases that match TRBD1. Germline V gene data show CDR1 as SGHRS and CDR2 as YFSETQ. The ends lost 0 bases at V and 4 bases at J; junction bases unmatched: 6. This CDR3 is built from 15 residues.

The rearrangement uses TRBV7-9 and TRBJ1-6; 8 bases agree with TRBD1. V gave up 4 bases and J gave up 2 bases; unmatched junction bases: 4. The CDR3 totals 16 residues. Germline assignment: CDR1 SEHNR and CDR2 FQNEAQ (reference sequence). DNA for the CDR3: TGTGCCAGCAGCTCGACACAGGGGGCCTATAATTCACCCCTCCACTTT. Its protein is CASSSTQGAYNSPLHF.

There are a few counts of this clone. This chain uses TRBV15 with TRBJ2-1, with 10 bases aligning to TRBD2. The germline CDR1 and CDR2 sequences are LNHNV and YYDKDF (reference sequence). Unmatched junction bases numbered 12, after V lost 3 bases and J lost 7 bases. The length of the CDR3 is 17 residues. CDR3 bases: TGTGCCACCAGCAGCGGGCAGCGGGGGGGTCTACAGAATGAGCAGTTCTTC. Encoded protein: CATSSGQRGGLQNEQFF.

The chain carries TRBV12-3 or TRBV12-4 and TRBJ1-6, with D uncertain. Trimming took 8 bases from V and 6 from J, leaving 11 bases between them. The CDR3 is made up of 13 amino acids. The CDR3 is CASAGSVNSPLHF. The CDR3 bases are TGTGCCAGCGCCGGGTCAGTTAATTCACCCCTCCACTTT.